This TCR beta chain was sequenced for a study of TIL therapy for anti-PD-1-resistant metastatic lung cancer (dated by TCRdb to about 2021). Turning to the overall study: Tumors were harvested prior to any PD-1/PD-L1 blockade, after which nivolumab was administered to patients, and lymphodepletion, expanded TIL infusion and IL-2 were given to patients who progressed. A median age of about 59 years (range about 35-75) and a median tumor PD-L1 proportion score of roughly 5.8% were recorded among enrolled patients. Most of the cohort had lung adenocarcinoma, including a few EGFR-mutant tumors and two ALK-rearranged tumors, and half of the patients were either current or former smokers. A median non-synonymous tumor mutation burden of about 1.5 mutations per megabase was determined across the cohort by whole-exome sequencing. T cell receptor beta sequencing of tumor and peripheral blood served to follow clonotypes across the tumor, the expanded TIL product, and serial blood samples.

On the study overall, not on this receptor specifically: The study protocol defined all tumor marker inferences as exploratory. Infused TIL clonotypes partially replaced the baseline peripheral repertoire then decayed over months, with no apparent association between persistence and response. Generalizability was limited because the cohort was highly selected, with more treatment-naive, never-smoker and oncogene-addicted patients included than is typical.

Details on this clone: Its antigen specificity is not known. Base qualities are not at hand, and no much larger clone is one base apart.

The immunoSEQ v3 hsTCRB kit was used to amplify TCR beta CDR3 regions from genomic DNA through bias-controlled multiplex PCR. TCR libraries were sequenced on an Illumina NextSeq 500 to around 1.9 million read pairs for survey level or roughly 4.5-6 million for deep level. Per the authors' processing: Clonality was reported by immunoSEQ Analyzer software, which also assigned V, D and J genes and filtered out non-productive sequences. Repertoires were compared by productive Simpson clonality and by the Morisita overlap index of productive TRB rearrangements between infused TIL and blood. Absolute clonotype counts in blood were estimated as lymphocyte count times CD3+ fraction times the clone's productive frequency. TCRdb retrieved this table from immuneACCESS and kept in-frame rearrangements only. Not all clones are present; in checked studies, unresolved V genes account for under half, and no reason is known for the remainder. V and J calls plus clone size are reproduced from that table; the DNA served to infer D and trimming. The sample has tens of thousands of clones on record, around three quarters of them singletons. The ten largest clones capture about 16% of the sample.

Trimming accounts for 0 bases at V and 6 bases at J, while the number of junction bases matched to no gene is 9. CDR1 MGHRA and CDR2 YSYEKL are derived from the germline V gene. Reading from cysteine to phenylalanine, the CDR3 counts 17 amino acids. Only the CDR3 DNA stays, 51 bases, in frame from base 1. The time point label here, explained by the study, means: pre-treatment sample, taken before nivolumab and TIL therapy. Between October 2017 and 2020, a dual-center phase I trial enrolled adults who had stage 4 NSCLC. Samples came from a single-arm, open-label phase I trial of tumor-infiltrating lymphocyte therapy with nivolumab in advanced non-small cell lung cancer. Blood mononuclear cells were isolated from EDTA tubes by Ficoll gradient and were snap-frozen as pellets, and DNA was extracted with a Qiagen mini-prep kit.

Here the sequenced sample was blood, taken at baseline. The sequence joins TRBV4-1 to TRBJ2-7, with TRBD1 identical over 12 junction bases. This sequence originates from a man between 65 and 80 years old with non-small cell lung cancer. CDR3 protein: CASSQDEVGQGAIEQYF. The nucleotide sequence is TGCGCCAGCAGCCAAGATGAGGTGGGACAGGGGGCGATCGAGCAGTACTTC.